Shown below are 9 T cell receptor beta chains from a single sample sequenced in a study of cytomegalovirus exposure and HLA in healthy donors. The PCR employed 60 Vbeta primers together with 13 Jbeta primers. Here immunoSEQ multiplex PCR was the method, and the copy in TCRdb shows in-frame clones only, minus some. The sample consists of fewer than 150,000 clones, around 75% of them appearing once. The sequencing input was PBMCs. The source is a female donor in good health and CMV-seronegative.

The V gene is TRBV6-5, the J gene TRBJ2-2, with TRBD1 matching over 8 bases. This CDR3 has 13 residues. Germline values: CDR1 MNHEY, CDR2 SVGAGI. Losses at the gene ends were 9 bases for V and 6 bases for J; bases not matched to a gene: 6. DNA for the CDR3: TGTGCCAGTATGACAGGGGACGCCGGGGAGCTGTTTTTT. Translated: CASMTGDAGELFF.

In this sample, this clone turned up a few times. This chain uses TRBV6-5 with TRBJ1-5, with TRBD1 as a possible D gene (5 bases). The CDR3 loop spans 14 amino acids. The V gene lost 3 bases and the J gene lost 4 bases, with 10 bases spanning the gap. Germline V gene data show CDR1 as MNHEY and CDR2 as SVGAGI. The CDR3 spells CASSYRQTNQPQHF. CDR3 nucleotide sequence: TGTGCCAGCAGTTATCGACAGACTAATCAGCCCCAGCATTTT.

The gene calls are TRBV15 and TRBJ1-5; D might be TRBD1 (6 bases). Between the trimmed V and J ends, which lost 1 base and 4 bases, there was a span of 8 bases. Germline assignment: CDR1 LNHNV and CDR2 YYDKDF (reference sequence). The CDR3 spans 14 residues. CDR3 in DNA: TGTGCCACCAGCAGAGGGACAGCAAATCAGCCCCAGCATTTT. It is translated as CATSRGTANQPQHF.

This chain links TRBV5-1 with TRBJ1-2; 8 nucleotides align to TRBD1. Trimming removed 4 bases from V and 7 bases from J; junction bases left unmatched: 3. Germline V gene sequence: CDR1 SGHRS, CDR2 YFSETQ. The CDR3 totals 12 residues. The CDR3 reads CASSLGQGGYTF. CDR3 in DNA: TGCGCCAGCAGCCTAGGACAGGGTGGCTACACCTTC.

This sequence joins TRBV2 and TRBJ2-6; 10 bases fit TRBD1. CDR1 is SNHLY and CDR2 is FYNNEI in the germline V gene. V was pared by 4 bases and J by 4 bases, with 7 bases of the junction left unmatched. This CDR3 has 17 amino acids. In nucleotides, the CDR3 is TGTGCCAGCAGTGTCTTGGGGACAGGGGTCGGGGCCAACGTCCTGACTTTC. Its protein product is CASSVLGTGVGANVLTF.

The CDR3 DNA reads TGTGCCAGCAGTGAGAGGACTAGCGGGATCTACGAGCAGTACTTC. Its protein product is CASSERTSGIYEQYF. The chain couples TRBV2 to TRBJ2-7; TRBD2 agrees at 12 bases. Trimming cost V 3 bases and J 3 bases; bases outside gene matches: 3. The CDR3 spans 15 residues. Per germline, CDR1 SNHLY and CDR2 FYNNEI. Based on the CDR3 plus reference TRBV2 and TRBJ2-7, the full variable domain is EPEVTQTPSHQVTQMGQEVILRCVPISNHLYFYWYRQILGQKVEFLVSFYNNEISEKSEIFDDQFSVERPDGSNFTLKIRSTKLEDSAMYFCASSERTSGIYEQYFGPGTRLTVT.

The chain couples TRBV6-5 to TRBJ1-2; 7 nucleotides align to TRBD1. J lost 6 bases, V lost 2 bases, and 3 bases had no gene match. Germline loops: CDR1 MNHEY, CDR2 SVGAGI. CDR3 length equals 13 residues. CDR3 DNA: TGTGCCAGCAGTTACGCGACAGGGCATGGCTACACCTTC. This gives the protein CASSYATGHGYTF.

This clone is a singleton in its sample. The V and J genes are TRBV6-5 and TRBJ2-3, with D hard to call. Germline CDR1 reads MNHEY; CDR2 reads SVGAGI. Trimming removed 6 bases at V and 5 bases at J, with 12 bases between. This CDR3 is built from 13 residues. CDR3 sequence: CASRPEVGDTQYF. The CDR3 DNA sequence: TGTGCCAGCAGACCCGAGGTTGGAGATACGCAGTATTTT.

The rearrangement joins TRBV5-1 to TRBJ1-6; 10 bases are a match to TRBD1. Germline loops: CDR1 SGHRS, CDR2 YFSETQ. The CDR3 spans 16 residues. V trimming: 1 base; J trimming: 10 bases; junction bases outside the gene matches: 8. The CDR3 DNA sequence: TGCGCCAGCAGCTTGTGGGCCGGGACAGGGGAGTCACCCCTCCACTTT. This translates into CASSLWAGTGESPLHF.